This T cell receptor beta chain was profiled in a study of human T cells and chemical hapten exposure (dated by TCRdb to the early 2020s). Regarding the complete study: For sensitization, 2% DPC in acetone was applied to a roughly 2 cm by roughly 2 cm area of upper inner arm skin. Throughout the study period of around 25 weeks, patients also received therapeutic DPC doses to the scalp every week. For TCR sequencing, blood came from 25 to 35 alopecia patients at anywhere from one to four time points (pre-sensitization, 2, 6 and 24 weeks). Alopecia areata with under or over 50% scalp involvement, alopecia totalis and alopecia universalis were represented in the patient cohort, which was mostly female. Patch tests used Finn chambers with 0.01% DPC on the upper back, scored after 6 days by International Contact Dermatitis Research Group standards. Blood was sampled from patients pre-sensitization (week 0) and at 2, 6 and about 24 weeks after DPC sensitization. The study tracked peripheral blood TCR repertoire changes in vivo during primary and secondary sensitization to the hapten diphenylcyclopropenone (DPC) in alopecia patients. Libraries were pooled for sequencing, and variation in per-sample TCR yields was attributed mainly to small differences in library volumes within the pool.

The label giving this sample's time point can be read as: patch test 2, 6 weeks after DPC sensitization. Read against the paper, the sample's treatment or condition label means: therapeutic diphenylcyclopropenone sensitization with weekly scalp DPC. Blood at each patch-test visit was drawn before the patch test was applied. To be eligible, patients had to be aged 18 to 70, diagnosed with alopecia and judged suitable for DPC therapy, while pregnant patients were excluded. Total RNA was extracted from unfractionated whole blood that had been collected in Tempus Blood RNA tubes. Receptor libraries were prepared by RACE. TCRdb shows the sequencer as NextSeq 500. During library preparation, unique molecular identifiers were attached to individual cDNA molecules so that TCRs could be counted in a quantitative, reproducible way. From each blood RNA sample, both TCR alpha and TCR beta chains were sequenced. The study's processing was this. The median number of TCRs per sample was 95,638, ranging from about 20,000 to 700,000. The Decombinator software suite was used to annotate V, J and CDR3 in the TCR reads. Every sample was subsampled to the same number of TCRs (28,000) for the PS versus PT1 abundance plots. Expanded TCRs were defined as absent before sensitization and observed at least eight times at the 2-week time point. The public reads were reprocessed in TCRdb via fastp at Q25 and MiXCR, keeping in-frame beta chains. Rows merge per CDR3 protein into single entries with the most common DNA and genes. The V and J calls were not made by the authors but by TCRdb's processing. The table for this sample lists 69,000 or so distinct CDR3 sequences; over 9% of them were counted only once. The ten largest clones take up around 7.3% of the sample.

What the research found in general, with its limitations: Significantly more large CDR3 similarity clusters were formed by expanded TCRs than by pre-sensitization or healthy control sets, consistent with antigen-driven responses. Patch test score was positively correlated with the number of PT1 expanded TCRs, with significance at thresholds 8, 16 and 32 but not at 4. The number of TCRs above 1 in 1000 frequency did not change with DPC sensitization; there was no evidence of global repertoire structure alterations. Repeated subsampling changed both the strength of the expansion versus patch-test correlation and the threshold at which that correlation became significant. All patients had alopecia, a presumed autoimmune disease, so their immune response might differ from that of healthy individuals.

This clonotype has a count of ten or more. The specificity of this receptor is unknown. No qualities accompany the bases; no much larger clone lies one base away. This receptor was obtained from a woman aged 45-59 years with alopecia areata. Some clones in this sample may be carry-over from other donors' samples. Sequencing used whole blood, obtained in connection with sensitization to the hapten diphenylcyclopropenone (DPC).

The CDR3 loop reads CASSPPLQRDEQFF. The sequence in DNA is TGTGCCAGCTCACCACCCTTACAGCGGGATGAGCAGTTCTTC. The receptor chain draws on TRBV18 and TRBJ2-1; TRBD2 might be the D gene, on 6 matching bases. Based on the germline V gene, the CDR1 and CDR2 sequences are KGHSH and LQKENI. Including the terminal cysteine and phenylalanine, the CDR3 comprises 14 residues. The kept DNA is CDR3 alone, 42 bases in frame from the first base. The junction shows trimming of 0 bases on V and 8 bases on J, plus 11 bases between the germline ends.